This TCR beta chain was observed in a study of blood T cell repertoires in COVID-19. Study summary: Recovered Cohort 3 donors showed two negative PCRs, clearance, or symptom resolution. Both acute and convalescent COVID-19 samples were obtained from the United States, Italy and Spain.

The CDR3 loop spans 13 amino acids. Looked up from germline, CDR1 is SGHDT and CDR2 is YYEEEE. V was shortened by 8 bases and J by 4 bases, with 16 bases between the two germline ends. Only in-frame clones appear in the TCRdb table, and some are missing; sequencing was by immunoSEQ multiplex PCR. The profile shows roughly 200,000 clones, over 75% of them singletons. The chain employs TRBV5-6 and TRBJ2-7, with D hard to call. The clonotype originates from a man aged 30-40 years in a cohort exposed to, infected with or recovered from COVID-19 (not recorded which). Sequencing input: PBMCs or T cells enriched from blood (not recorded which). DNA of the CDR3: TGTGCCAGTTCGGCCGGGTTCACTTACGAGCAGTACTTC. Translated, it gives CASSAGFTYEQYF.